This paragraph covers one TCR beta chain sequence. Its antigen specificity is not known. Base-call qualities are not available, and no considerably larger clone is one nucleotide away. The CDR3 regions of human TCRbeta chains were analyzed by immunosequencing. In the source study's methods: Repertoire TCRs were checked for matches against a reference library of SARS-CoV-2-specific TCRs that had been generated using the MIRA antigen-specificity platform. Breadth was defined as the fraction of unique TCRs that were SARS-CoV-2-associated. Depth was defined as the fraction of total T cells that were SARS-CoV-2-associated. Each spike-specific TCR was assigned to its reactive spike region and to a CD4 or CD8 class using the MIRA data. Log10-transformed breadth and depth values were compared by one-way ANOVA with Sidak's multiple comparisons tests. In TCRdb, the immuneACCESS table is reduced to in-frame sequences with V and J assigned. These tables do not hold every clone; where another copy was compared, an unresolved V gene accounts for under half, and the others remain unexplained. For V, J and clone size, that table is used; D and trimming come from the DNA. The sample table lists roughly 140,000 clones, 75% to 95% of them with a count of one. The ten largest clones capture roughly 3.1% of the sample.

The time point label for this specimen denotes: about 28 days (+/-7) after the second vaccine dose. AZD1222 recipients given second doses at about 4 weeks or at about 12 weeks were pooled, since spike-specific TCR depth and breadth were not found to differ between the two schedules. Vaccinee samples came from UK trials COV001 and COV002, including a single-blind randomized controlled phase 2/3 trial of AZD1222 (ChAdOx1 nCoV-19) in healthy adults. Trial participant PBMC samples were collected at day 0 and day 28 after the second dose for TCRbeta chain sequencing. This specimen comes from a study of T cell responses to AZD1222 COVID-19 vaccine (dated by TCRdb to about 2021). For context, the study as a whole: A total of under 250 trial participants underwent TCR sequencing, of whom more than 200 had received two doses of AZD1222 and some 25 had received two doses of the MenACWY control vaccine. Trial participants were enrolled by age into 18-55, 56-69 and 70-plus year subgroups, with about 150, 28 and 57 TCR-sequenced participants respectively.

Including the terminal cysteine and phenylalanine, the CDR3 comprises 15 residues. The read is trimmed to its CDR3 DNA, 45 bases read in frame from base 1. The germline ends are 13 bases apart after V is trimmed by 1 base and J by 6 bases. In the germline V gene, CDR1 corresponds to SGHVS and CDR2 to FNYEAQ. Overall study results and their limits: Because no day 14 peak-response samples were available, repertoires were characterized only after the peak T cell response. Reportedly, close to half of the unique spike-specific TCRs recognized epitopes lying outside the regions that are mutated in the B.1.351 and B.1.1.7 variants. After two AZD1222 doses, both the breadth and the depth of spike-specific TCRs were significantly higher than at day 0 and than in MenACWY recipients. Vaccine-associated CD4 TCRs spanned the whole spike protein, with dominant responses in regions 160-218 and 743-854. The 56-69-year group was small, and its depth increase did not reach significance, likely because of low power. Participants were mostly white British and included more females than males, and it was suggested by the authors that clonal diversity may have been underestimated. Conclusions about previously exposed vaccinees are limited, since just five or six AZD1222 recipients were seropositive for SARS-CoV-2 at baseline.

In this chain, TRBV7-6 is recombined with TRBJ1-3; 5 matching bases give a weak D call of TRBD1. The sequences come from peripheral blood, collected 28 days after the second AZD1222 dose. The sequence was collected from an adult who received the AZD1222 COVID-19 vaccine. For the CDR3, the sequence is CASSLDAGWANTIYF. The DNA reads TGTGCCAGCAGCTTAGATGCAGGGTGGGCAAACACCATATATTTT.